The rows below give T cell receptor beta chains drawn from one sample of a study of cytomegalovirus exposure and HLA in healthy donors. Only in-frame clones appear in the TCRdb table, and some are missing; sequencing was by immunoSEQ multiplex PCR. Of about 200,000 clones in the sample, 84% were seen once. Specimen: PBMCs. All receptors derive from a woman in her twenties or thirties in good health and CMV-seropositive. Each CDR3 is given with its conserved first and last residue. D genes are given only for firm matches. Clone size, where shown, is once, few, many, or a class for clones that have expanded.

d_gene	len	abundance	j_gene	v_gene	CDR3nt	CDR3aa
TRBD2	13	once	TRBJ2-7	TRBV7-9	TGTGCCAGTAGAGCGGGAGGTTACAACGAGCAGTACTTC	CASRAGGYNEQYF
TRBD1	16	.	TRBJ1-3	TRBV2	TGTGCCAGCAGTGACGACAGGGTGATTTCTGGAAACACCATATATTTT	CASSDDRVISGNTIYF
.	17	few	TRBJ1-1	TRBV7-9	TGTGCCAGCAGCTCCCCCGATGGGGCGACTCTTAACACTGAAGCTTTCTTT	CASSSPDGATLNTEAFF
.	12	.	TRBJ2-7	TRBV29-1	TGCAGCGTCACGACAGTCACCTACGAGCAGTACTTC	CSVTTVTYEQYF
.	17	.	TRBJ1-4	TRBV27	TGTGCCAGCAGTCCTTTAAGGAGAGGGACAACTAATGAAAAACTGTTTTTT	CASSPLRRGTTNEKLFF
TRBD2	18	.	TRBJ2-1	TRBV28	TGTGCCAGCAGTTCCGGGACTAGCGGTATAGCAACCTACAATGAGCAGTTCTTC	CASSSGTSGIATYNEQFF
.	17	.	TRBJ1-2	TRBV5-1	TGCGCCAGCAGCTTGGAGGGGTCCTTGAAGCGGGTCTATGGCTACACCTTC	CASSLEGSLKRVYGYTF
TRBD2	16	few	TRBJ2-1	TRBV5-1	TGCGCCAGCAGCCCGGGTGGGACTAGCGGGAGAAATGAGCAGTTCTTC	CASSPGGTSGRNEQFF
TRBD2	16	few	TRBJ2-1	TRBV6-1	TGTGCCAGCAGTGAGGCCGGGGGGGCAGGGCGTAATGAGCAGTTCTTC	CASSEAGGAGRNEQFF
.	16	.	TRBJ2-1	TRBV18	TGTGCCAGCTCACCACTAAACCAGGGATTATACAATGAGCAGTTCTTC	CASSPLNQGLYNEQFF
.	13	.	TRBJ2-7	TRBV6-1	TGTGCCAGCAGGCCATACAAAGGGGGCGAGCAGTACTTC	CASRPYKGGEQYF
TRBD1	15	.	TRBJ2-1	TRBV28	TGTGCCAGCAGTTTCCAGGGGGTATCTCGGAATGAGCAGTTCTTC	CASSFQGVSRNEQFF
.	15	.	TRBJ1-4	TRBV6-5	TGTGCCAGCAGTTACGGCGCAGGGGACAATGAAAAACTGTTTTTT	CASSYGAGDNEKLFF
.	17	.	TRBJ2-3	TRBV5-1	TGCGCCAGCAGCTTGGAGCGACCTAGCCGCAGCACAGATACGCAGTATTTT	CASSLERPSRSTDTQYF
TRBD1	13	.	TRBJ1-1	TRBV9	TGTGCCAGCAATCTTGGACAGGTCCCTGAAGCTTTCTTT	CASNLGQVPEAFF
.	15	.	TRBJ1-1	TRBV19	TGTGCCAGTAGTTCTCCTTACAGACCGAACACTGAAGCTTTCTTT	CASSSPYRPNTEAFF
.	15	.	TRBJ1-2	TRBV27	TGTGCCAGCAGTTTATACGAGGGAGCTAACTATGGCTACACCTTC	CASSLYEGANYGYTF
.	18	.	TRBJ1-5	TRBV28	TGTGCCAGCAGTCCACGACCGGAGGCTCTAGCTGGCAATCAGCCCCAGCATTTT	CASSPRPEALAGNQPQHF
.	13	.	TRBJ1-5	TRBV27	TGTGCCAGCAGTCCCTATAGCAATCAGCCCCAGCATTTT	CASSPYSNQPQHF
.	15	.	TRBJ1-2	TRBV19	TGTGCCAGTAGTTCTCTACAGGGTCTCCTCTATGGCTACACCTTC	CASSSLQGLLYGYTF
.	14	many	TRBJ2-7	TRBV27	TGTGCCAGCCATCCCGGCGGGGATTTTAACGAGCAGTACTTC	CASHPGGDFNEQYF
TRBD2	17	.	TRBJ2-1	TRBV28	TGTGCCAGCATGGGACTAGCGGGAGTGGTGTCCTACAATGAGCAGTTCTTC	CASMGLAGVVSYNEQFF
.	15	.	TRBJ1-2	TRBV19	TGTGCCAGTAGTCCGGCCGGCGGGGGCTCCTATGGCTACACCTTC	CASSPAGGGSYGYTF
TRBD1	13	.	TRBJ2-7	TRBV6-1	TGTGCCAGCATCGGACAGGGGCACTACGAGCAGTACTTC	CASIGQGHYEQYF
.	16	few	TRBJ2-2	TRBV5-1	TGCGCCAGCACTTCCCTGTTACAGGGGAACACCGGGGAGCTGTTTTTT	CASTSLLQGNTGELFF
.	15	.	TRBJ1-2	TRBV9	TGTGCCAGCAGCTTACCTCTTACAGGGCAGGGTGGCTACACCTTC	CASSLPLTGQGGYTF
.	18	.	TRBJ1-2	TRBV9	TGTGCCAGCAGCGTAGAAGTCATAGGGGGATCAAGGTCCTATGGCTACACCTTC	CASSVEVIGGSRSYGYTF
TRBD2	16	.	TRBJ2-7	TRBV28	TGTGCCAGCAGTTTACCGACTAGCGGGATTTCCTACGAGCAGTACTTC	CASSLPTSGISYEQYF
TRBD1	13	.	TRBJ1-5	TRBV28	TGTGCCATCCGGGACAGGGGTCGTCAGCCCCAGCATTTT	CAIRDRGRQPQHF
TRBD2	17	.	TRBJ2-5	TRBV5-1	TGCGCCAGCAGCTTCTTAAGGACTAGCGGGACTTCGGAGACCCAGTACTTC	CASSFLRTSGTSETQYF
TRBD1	14	.	TRBJ1-5	TRBV27	TGTGCCAGCAGTCCCGACAGGGCGGAACAGCCCCAGCATTTT	CASSPDRAEQPQHF
.	11	.	TRBJ2-3	TRBV20-1	TGCAGTGCACCGCTAGCAGATACGCAGTATTTT	CSAPLADTQYF
.	17	.	TRBJ2-2	TRBV4-2	TGTGCCAGCAGCCAAGGAGATTGGGCGAGAAACACCGGGGAGCTGTTTTTT	CASSQGDWARNTGELFF
TRBD2	17	.	TRBJ2-1	TRBV16	TGTGCCAGCAGCCAATTTGGGTCGTCTAGCGGGAGCTCACGGCGGTTCTTC	CASSQFGSSSGSSRRFF
TRBD1	14	.	TRBJ1-1	TRBV2	TGTGCCAGCAGTAAGGACAGGGGCGGCACTGAAGCTTTCTTT	CASSKDRGGTEAFF
TRBD1	15	.	TRBJ2-4	TRBV30	TGTGCCTGGAAAGGGACAGGGCATGAAGGGGACATTCAGTACTTC	CAWKGTGHEGDIQYF
.	14	.	TRBJ1-3	TRBV2	TGTGCCAGCAGGATCAGGAACTCTGGAAACACCATATATTTT	CASRIRNSGNTIYF
TRBD1	16	.	TRBJ2-1	TRBV29-1	TGCAGCGTTGAAGATCTTCAAAGGGGGCTCTACAATGAGCAGTTCTTC	CSVEDLQRGLYNEQFF
TRBD1	14	.	TRBJ2-1	TRBV27	TGTGCCAGCAGCCGGACAGGGGGTTTCAATGAGCAGTTCTTC	CASSRTGGFNEQFF
.	15	.	TRBJ2-5	TRBV7-2	TGTGCCAGCTCGAGGGGTCGCGGGGCCAGGGAGACCCAGTACTTC	CASSRGRGARETQYF
TRBD1	15	few	TRBJ1-5	TRBV9	TGTGCCAGCAGCACAGGGGTGTATAGCAATCAGCCCCAGCATTTT	CASSTGVYSNQPQHF
TRBD1	15	.	TRBJ1-5	TRBV18	TGTGCCAGCTCACCAAGAGGGGGCTTTAATCAGCCCCAGCATTTT	CASSPRGGFNQPQHF